The 4 T cell receptor beta chains in this list originate from one sample, sequenced in a study of naive and memory T cell subsets. Both TRBC1 and TRBC2 were covered by a beta constant-region primer of two equimolar oligonucleotides. MiXCR, applied by TCRdb to the UMI-ligation and nested PCR reads, yields one record per CDR3 protein. The sample shows approximately 140,000 distinct CDR3 sequences, 17% of them seen only once. The sample was naive CD4+ T cells from blood. The receptors were gathered from a human donor in good health.

The chain recombines TRBV12-3 or TRBV12-4 with TRBJ2-1; tentatively, D is TRBD2 (5 bases). This CDR3 has 15 residues. Trimming pared 5 bases from V and 0 bases from J, leaving 11 bases between. The chain's CDR3 is CASSRAGSSYNEQFF. The CDR3 region has the DNA TGTGCCAGCAGTCGGGCGGGCAGCTCCTACAATGAGCAGTTCTTC.

The CDR3 nucleotides are TGCGCCAGCAGCCAAGTTAGGTTCAGGGGAGGCACAGATACGCAGTATTTT. This gives the protein CASSQVRFRGGTDTQYF. The chain has TRBV4-1 and TRBJ2-3, with D maybe TRBD1 (6 bases). The V end lost 1 base, the J end lost 1 base, and 15 bases lay between the germline ends. There are 17 residues in the CDR3. From germline, CDR1 is MGHRA and CDR2 YSYEKL.

CDR3 bases: TGCAGCGCTGGGACTAGCGGGAGCTGGGAGACCCAGTACTTC. Its translation is CSAGTSGSWETQYF. V usage is TRBV29-1 and J usage is TRBJ2-5, with 14 bases matching TRBD2. Unmatched junction bases numbered 6, after V lost 7 bases and J lost 5 bases. This CDR3 is built from 14 residues. Per the germline V gene, CDR1 is SQVTM and CDR2 is ANQGSEA.

This chain uses TRBV7-9 with TRBJ2-3; D is ambiguous. There are 13 residues in the CDR3. The ends were cut back, 0 bases at V and 2 bases at J, with 3 bases in the middle. Germline V lookup: CDR1 SEHNR, CDR2 FQNEAQ (reference sequence). This CDR3 reads CASSLALTDTQYF. The CDR3 DNA sequence: TGTGCCAGCAGCTTAGCACTCACAGATACGCAGTATTTT. Full variable domain (remainder filled in from reference TRBV7-9 and TRBJ2-3): DTGVSQNPRHKITKRGQNVTFRCDPISEHNRLYWYRQTLGQGPEFLTYFQNEAQLEKSRLLSDRFSAERPKGSFSTLEIQRTEQGDSAMYLCASSLALTDTQYFGPGTRLTVL.